Listed here is a single TCR beta chain. Antigen: not known. Each TCR beta cDNA library carried unique molecular identifiers. The source material, roughly 0.85 to 10 million T cells, gave rise to 500,000 or so cDNA molecules. From the PCR reads, TCRdb called clonotypes with MiXCR, one entry per CDR3 protein. The table has roughly 870,000 distinct CDR3 sequences, 53% seen once. The CDR3 runs to 15 residues. Germline trimming cut 6 bases from V and 4 bases from J; bases unmatched to any gene: 7. The germline CDR1 and CDR2 sequences are SGHTA and FQGNSA. The data are from a study of post-analysis software for immune sequencing data. Looking at the study overall: The disease courses spanned relapsing-remitting, secondary progressive and progressive-relapsing forms of multiple sclerosis.

Study observations and caveats: F-measure co-clustering was strong for batch-matched samples. Significantly lower normalized Chao1 diversity was seen in multiple sclerosis patients than in controls. Controls showed lower frequencies than patients for several TRBV segments, and TRBV5-6, TRBV5-1 and TRBV20-1 were among these.

Input material: blood. The chain joins TRBV7-2 to TRBJ2-3; 10 bases are shared with TRBD2. This receptor was taken from a girl aged 10 to 17 with multiple sclerosis. The DNA for the CDR3 is TGTGCCAGCAGTTCGCGAGCGGGAGGGGCAGATACGCAGTATTTT. Protein product: CASSSRAGGADTQYF.